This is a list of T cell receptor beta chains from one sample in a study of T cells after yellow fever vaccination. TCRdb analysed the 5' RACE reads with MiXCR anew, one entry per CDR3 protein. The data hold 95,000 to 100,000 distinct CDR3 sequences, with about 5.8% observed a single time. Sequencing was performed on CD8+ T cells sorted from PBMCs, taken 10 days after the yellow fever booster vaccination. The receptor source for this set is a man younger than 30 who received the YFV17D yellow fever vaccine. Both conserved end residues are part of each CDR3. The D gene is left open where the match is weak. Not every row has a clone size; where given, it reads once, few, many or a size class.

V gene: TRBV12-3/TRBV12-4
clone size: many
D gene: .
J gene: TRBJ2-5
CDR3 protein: CASSFTLTQETQYF
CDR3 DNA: TGTGCCAGCAGTTTTACACTGACGCAAGAGACCCAGTACTTC

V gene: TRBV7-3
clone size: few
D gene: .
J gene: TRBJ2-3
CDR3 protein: CASSLSLSADSFTDTQYF
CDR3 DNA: TGTGCCAGCAGCTTAAGTCTTTCGGCGGACAGCTTCACAGATACGCAGTATTTT

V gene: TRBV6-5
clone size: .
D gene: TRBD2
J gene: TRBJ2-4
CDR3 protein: CASSTAGVAKNIQYF
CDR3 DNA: TGTGCCAGCAGTACAGCGGGGGTAGCCAAAAACATTCAGTACTTC

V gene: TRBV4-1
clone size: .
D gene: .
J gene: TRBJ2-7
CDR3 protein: CASSQTPPEGGPAYEQYF
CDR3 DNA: TGCGCCAGCAGCCAGACTCCCCCCGAGGGGGGTCCCGCCTACGAGCAGTACTTC

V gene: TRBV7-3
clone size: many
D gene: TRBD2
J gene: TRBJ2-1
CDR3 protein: CASSPPEAGIYNEQFF
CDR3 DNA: TGTGCCAGCAGCCCCCCGGAAGCGGGGATTTACAATGAGCAGTTCTTC

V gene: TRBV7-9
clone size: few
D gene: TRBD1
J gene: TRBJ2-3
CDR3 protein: CASSQGQGGWTDTQYF
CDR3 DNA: TGTGCCAGCAGTCAAGGACAGGGGGGATGGACAGATACGCAGTATTTT

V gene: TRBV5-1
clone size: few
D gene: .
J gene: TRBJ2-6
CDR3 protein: CASSSEGGANVLTF
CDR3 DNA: TGCGCCAGCAGCTCCGAGGGGGGGGCCAACGTCCTGACTTTC

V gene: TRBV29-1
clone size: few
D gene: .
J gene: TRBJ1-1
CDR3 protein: CSARENTEAFF
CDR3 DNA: TGCAGCGCTAGGGAAAACACTGAAGCTTTCTTT

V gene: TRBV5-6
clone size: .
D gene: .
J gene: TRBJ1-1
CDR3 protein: CASSLEGYGTPAEAF
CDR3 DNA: TGTGCCAGCAGCTTGGAAGGGTACGGGACGCCGGCTGAAGCCTTT

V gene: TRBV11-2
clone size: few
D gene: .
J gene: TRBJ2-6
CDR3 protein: CASSRGDGANVLTF
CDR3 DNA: TGTGCCAGCAGCCGGGGAGATGGGGCCAACGTCCTGACTTTC

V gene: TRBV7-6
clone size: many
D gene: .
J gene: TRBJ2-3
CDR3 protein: CASSFSTDTQYF
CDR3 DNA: TGTGCCAGCAGCTTTAGCACAGATACGCAGTATTTT